Listed below are T cell receptor beta chains from one sample, sequenced in a study of siplizumab effects on memory and regulatory T cells. TCRdb's table, derived via immunoSEQ multiplex PCR, lists solely in-frame clones and lacks some. Of approximately 110,000 clones in the sample, under 95% were seen once. Source material: CD4+ T cells sorted from blood. Source of these receptors: a human donor in good health. The CDR3 runs from the conserved cysteine through the conserved F or W. The D gene is left open where the match is weak. Size tells how often a clone was seen (once, few, many) or the class of an expanded clone, and some rows leave it out.

TRBJ2-7 TRBV27 . 14 TRBD1 CASRGDSPSYEQYF TGTGCCAGCAGAGGGGACAGTCCGTCCTACGAGCAGTACTTC
TRBJ1-2 TRBV5-1 few 14 TRBD1 CASSGTGLAYGYTF TGCGCCAGCAGCGGGACAGGGCTGGCCTATGGCTACACCTTC
TRBJ2-1 TRBV11-3 . 16 . CASNLWGESSYNEQFF TGTGCCAGCAACCTATGGGGGGAAAGCTCCTACAATGAGCAGTTCTTC
TRBJ1-2 TRBV2 medium-sized 14 . CASVRGWTNYGYTF TGTGCCAGCGTCAGGGGTTGGACTAACTATGGCTACACCTTC
TRBJ2-7 TRBV6-4 . 13 . CASSATSTYEQYF TGTGCCAGCAGCGCAACTTCGACCTACGAGCAGTACTTC
TRBJ2-7 TRBV5-1 . 14 TRBD2 CASSHSAGGYEQYF TGCGCCAGCAGCCATTCCGCCGGGGGGTACGAGCAGTACTTC
TRBJ2-1 TRBV9 . 15 TRBD2 CASSVGLAAYNEQFF TGTGCCAGCAGCGTTGGCCTAGCGGCCTACAATGAGCAGTTCTTC
TRBJ1-5 TRBV6-1 . 15 . CASSEAGGPHQPQHF TGTGCCAGCAGTGAGGCTGGCGGCCCCCATCAGCCCCAGCATTTT
TRBJ2-7 TRBV9 . 12 . CASSVKRNEQYF TGTGCCAGCAGCGTTAAGCGGAACGAGCAGTACTTC
TRBJ1-4 TRBV5-1 . 16 TRBD1 CASSLGTGGGGEKLFF TGCGCCAGCAGCTTGGGGACAGGGGGCGGTGGTGAAAAACTGTTTTTT
TRBJ1-2 TRBV2 . 15 TRBD1 CASSKEQTGYSGYTF TGTGCCAGCAGTAAAGAACAGACAGGGTACAGTGGCTACACCTTC
TRBJ2-3 TRBV18 . 14 . CASSPRTATDTQYF TGTGCCAGCTCACCACGTACGGCTACAGATACGCAGTATTTT
TRBJ2-1 TRBV30 . 13 TRBD2 CAWSGLAGVGQFF TGTGCCTGGAGTGGACTAGCGGGAGTCGGGCAGTTCTTC
TRBJ2-1 TRBV30 . 16 . CAWSLKAGLPYNEQFF TGTGCCTGGAGTCTTAAAGCGGGTCTCCCCTACAATGAGCAGTTCTTC
TRBJ1-1 TRBV4-1 . 14 TRBD1 CASSQEGATGPAFF TGCGCCAGCAGCCAAGAAGGGGCGACAGGGCCCGCTTTCTTT
TRBJ2-5 TRBV5-1 once 14 . CASTFGGPEETQYF TGCGCCAGCACCTTTGGTGGACCAGAAGAGACCCAGTACTTC
TRBJ2-7 TRBV18 . 12 . CASSPTGDEQYF TGTGCCAGCTCACCAACGGGGGACGAGCAGTACTTC
TRBJ2-1 TRBV5-1 . 14 TRBD2 CASSWQGGRVEQFF TGCGCCAGCAGTTGGCAGGGCGGGAGGGTTGAGCAGTTCTTC
TRBJ2-1 TRBV7-9 . 15 . CASSRTGFPYNEQFF TGTGCCAGCAGCCGGACGGGGTTCCCTTACAATGAGCAGTTCTTC
TRBJ1-5 TRBV19 . 14 . CASSIEYSNQPQHF TGTGCCAGTAGTATAGAATATAGCAATCAGCCCCAGCATTTT
TRBJ1-1 TRBV5-4 once 14 TRBD1 CASQRGDRGTEAFF TGTGCCAGCCAGCGTGGGGACAGGGGCACTGAAGCTTTCTTT
TRBJ2-1 TRBV29-1 once 15 TRBD2 CSVDLAGRSYNEQFF TGCAGCGTTGATTTAGCGGGACGGTCCTACAATGAGCAGTTCTTC
TRBJ1-1 TRBV18 once 14 TRBD1 CASSRQGPNTEAFF TGTGCCAGCTCTCGACAGGGTCCGAACACTGAAGCTTTCTTT
TRBJ2-1 TRBV6-1 . 14 TRBD2 CASSEASGYNEQFF TGTGCCAGCAGTGAGGCTAGCGGATACAATGAGCAGTTCTTC
TRBJ1-1 TRBV10-3 . 14 . CAISRTEPNTEAFF TGTGCCATCAGCCGGACAGAACCAAACACTGAAGCTTTCTTT
TRBJ2-5 TRBV7-2 . 11 . CASSLQETQYF TGTGCCAGCAGCTTACAAGAGACCCAGTACTTC
TRBJ1-5 TRBV29-1 . 13 . CSVQMGAGQPQHF TGCAGCGTACAAATGGGGGCAGGTCAGCCCCAGCATTTT
TRBJ2-5 TRBV6-6 . 12 . CATTGRKETQYF TGTGCCACCACCGGGAGAAAAGAGACCCAGTACTTC
TRBJ1-1 TRBV4-2 . 14 . CASSRGGENTEAFF TGTGCCAGCAGCCGGGGGGGGGAGAACACTGAAGCTTTCTTT
TRBJ1-5 TRBV19 few 15 . CASRTGTILDQPQHF TGTGCCAGTAGGACCGGCACGATATTAGATCAGCCCCAGCATTTT
TRBJ1-3 TRBV7-2 . 17 . CASSLVTGSVSGDTIYF TGTGCCAGCAGCTTAGTTACAGGGTCGGTTTCTGGAGACACCATATATTTT
TRBJ1-1 TRBV4-2 . 13 . CASSQELHSEAFF TGTGCCAGCAGCCAAGAACTGCACTCTGAAGCTTTCTTT
TRBJ2-5 TRBV7-2 . 13 . CASSLEAPRAQYF TGTGCCAGCAGCTTAGAAGCCCCCCGGGCCCAGTACTTC
TRBJ2-7 TRBV11-2 . 15 . CASSRLRGDLGEQYF TGTGCCAGCAGCCGTTTAAGGGGGGATCTGGGAGAGCAGTACTTC
TRBJ2-1 TRBV7-3 . 12 . CASSSGNNEQFF TGTGCCAGCAGCTCAGGTAACAATGAGCAGTTCTTC
TRBJ1-6 TRBV27 . 19 . CASSLSGPSRGAYNSPLHF TGTGCCAGCAGTTTATCGGGCCCTTCCCGTGGCGCCTATAATTCACCCCTCCACTTT
TRBJ2-7 TRBV5-1 . 12 . CASSLVSYEQYF TGCGCCAGCAGCTTGGTTTCGTACGAGCAGTACTTC
TRBJ1-2 TRBV13 once 14 . CASSLWVGRSDYTF TGTGCCAGCAGCTTGTGGGTGGGGAGGTCGGACTACACCTTC
TRBJ1-1 TRBV6-6 . 13 . CASSYARGAEAFF TGTGCCAGCAGTTACGCGAGAGGTGCTGAAGCTTTCTTT
TRBJ1-2 TRBV19 . 16 . CASSIVPVDRPYGYTF TGTGCCAGTAGTATAGTCCCCGTTGACAGGCCCTATGGCTACACCTTC
TRBJ2-1 TRBV7-9 few 11 . CASSSSDEQFF TGTGCCAGCAGCTCTAGCGATGAGCAGTTCTTC
TRBJ2-2 TRBV21-1 . 18 . CASSKGVGDPSNTGELFF TGTGCCAGCAGCAAAGGTGTCGGGGACCCCTCGAACACCGGGGAGCTGTTTTTT
TRBJ2-7 TRBV19 . 11 . CASSTRGEQYF TGTGCCAGTAGTACCAGGGGCGAGCAGTACTTC
TRBJ2-2 TRBV7-2 . 15 . CASSLKTGDTGELFF TGTGCCAGCAGCTTAAAGACAGGAGACACCGGGGAGCTGTTTTTT
TRBJ2-7 TRBV7-6 . 14 TRBD1 CASSSRTGGYEQYF TGTGCCAGCAGCTCACGGACAGGGGGCTACGAGCAGTACTTC
TRBJ2-2 TRBV19 . 16 TRBD1 CASRRQGASRTGELFF TGTGCCAGTAGGCGACAGGGGGCGAGTAGGACCGGGGAGCTGTTTTTT
TRBJ2-5 TRBV5-1 . 15 TRBD2 CASSPTLAGSETQYF TGCGCCAGCAGCCCGACCCTAGCGGGGTCCGAGACCCAGTACTTC
TRBJ2-7 TRBV27 . 13 . CATSRDNSYEQYF TGTGCCACCTCTCGGGATAACTCCTACGAGCAGTACTTC
TRBJ2-5 TRBV10-3 . 17 . CAISEPMLAGGKETQYF TGTGCCATCAGTGAGCCCATGCTGGCAGGGGGGAAGGAGACCCAGTACTTC
TRBJ1-1 TRBV19 . 12 TRBD1 CASRDRDTEAFF TGTGCCAGTAGGGACAGGGACACTGAAGCTTTCTTT
TRBJ1-1 TRBV19 . 13 . CASSIVGGTEAFF TGTGCCAGTAGTATAGTAGGGGGCACTGAAGCTTTCTTT